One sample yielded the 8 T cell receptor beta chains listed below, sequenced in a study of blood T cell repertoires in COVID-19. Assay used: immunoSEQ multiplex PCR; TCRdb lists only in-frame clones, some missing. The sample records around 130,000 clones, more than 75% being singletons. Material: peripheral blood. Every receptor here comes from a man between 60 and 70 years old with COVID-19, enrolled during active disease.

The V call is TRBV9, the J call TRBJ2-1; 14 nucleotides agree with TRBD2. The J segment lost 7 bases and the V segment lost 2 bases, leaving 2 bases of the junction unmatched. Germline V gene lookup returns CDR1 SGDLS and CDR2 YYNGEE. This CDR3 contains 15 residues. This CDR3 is CASSVGTSGGNEQFF. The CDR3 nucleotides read TGTGCCAGCAGCGTCGGGACTAGCGGGGGTAATGAGCAGTTCTTC.

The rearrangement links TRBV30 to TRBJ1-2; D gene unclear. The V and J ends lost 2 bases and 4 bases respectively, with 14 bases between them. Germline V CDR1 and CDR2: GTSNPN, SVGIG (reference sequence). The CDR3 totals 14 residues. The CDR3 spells CAWSYGGDFYGYTF. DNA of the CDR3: TGTGCCTGGAGTTACGGAGGCGATTTCTATGGCTACACCTTC.

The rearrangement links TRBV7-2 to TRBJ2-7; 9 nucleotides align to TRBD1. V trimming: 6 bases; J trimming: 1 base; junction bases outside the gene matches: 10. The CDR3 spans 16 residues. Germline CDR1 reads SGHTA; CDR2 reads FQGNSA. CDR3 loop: CASSLQYGTGSYEQYF. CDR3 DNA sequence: TGTGCCAGCAGTCTGCAGTACGGGACAGGGTCCTACGAGCAGTACTTC.

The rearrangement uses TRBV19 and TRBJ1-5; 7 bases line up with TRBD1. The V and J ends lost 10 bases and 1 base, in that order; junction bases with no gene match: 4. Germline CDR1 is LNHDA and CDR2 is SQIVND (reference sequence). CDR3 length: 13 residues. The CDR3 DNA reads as TGTGCCACCGGGGACAGAAGCAATCAGCCCCAGCATTTT. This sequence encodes CATGDRSNQPQHF.

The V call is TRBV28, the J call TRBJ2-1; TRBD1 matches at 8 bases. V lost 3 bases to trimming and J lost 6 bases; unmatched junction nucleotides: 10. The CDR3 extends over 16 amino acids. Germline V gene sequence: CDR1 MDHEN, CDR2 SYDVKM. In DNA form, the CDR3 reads TGTGCCAGCAGTTTGGGTGCAGGGGGCGTGGGCAATGAGCAGTTCTTC. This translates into CASSLGAGGVGNEQFF.

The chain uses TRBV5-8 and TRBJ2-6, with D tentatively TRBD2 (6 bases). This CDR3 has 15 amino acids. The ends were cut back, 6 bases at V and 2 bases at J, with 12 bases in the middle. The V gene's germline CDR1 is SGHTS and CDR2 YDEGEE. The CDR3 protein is CASTRGGAGANVLTF. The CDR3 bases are TGTGCCAGCACCCGGGGCGGGGCTGGGGCCAACGTCCTGACTTTC.

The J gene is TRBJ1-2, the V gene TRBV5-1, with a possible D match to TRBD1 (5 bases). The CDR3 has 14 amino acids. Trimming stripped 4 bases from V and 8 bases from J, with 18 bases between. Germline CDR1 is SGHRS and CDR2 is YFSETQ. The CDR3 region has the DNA TGCGCCAGCAGCCCATTCAGGGATTCCTGGGGCTACACCTTC. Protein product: CASSPFRDSWGYTF.

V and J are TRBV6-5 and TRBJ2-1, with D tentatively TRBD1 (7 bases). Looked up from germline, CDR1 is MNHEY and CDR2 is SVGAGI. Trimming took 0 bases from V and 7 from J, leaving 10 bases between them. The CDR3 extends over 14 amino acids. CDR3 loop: CASSYSPGGNEQFF. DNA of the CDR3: TGTGCCAGCAGTTACTCGCCAGGGGGGAATGAGCAGTTCTTC.